Following are 29 T cell receptor beta chains from one sample sequenced in a study of shared clonotypes between healthy human individuals. Some clones are missing from TCRdb's copy, which holds only in-frame ones; the method was immunoSEQ multiplex PCR. Of about 1.5 million clones listed, about 96% are singletons. Input material: naive CD4+ T cells sorted from blood. Stated subset: CD45RA+ positively selected. All receptors derive from a man aged 25 to 40 in good health.

V is TRBV7-9 and J is TRBJ2-1; 9 bases are a match to TRBD1. CDR3 length equals 16 residues. J was trimmed by 3 bases and V by 7 bases; bases with no gene match: 10. The germline CDR1 and CDR2 sequences are SEHNR and FQNEAQ (reference sequence). The CDR3 reads CASNAPGTGNYNEQFF. CDR3 coding DNA: TGTGCCAGCAACGCCCCCGGGACAGGGAACTACAATGAGCAGTTCTTC.

The CDR3 loop reads CASSLAQGIYGYTF. CDR3 nucleotide sequence: TGTGCCAGCAGCTTAGCTCAGGGAATCTATGGCTACACCTTC. The chain has TRBV7-2 and TRBJ1-2; a weak D match, TRBD1 (5 bases). There are 14 residues in the CDR3. From germline, CDR1 is SGHTA and CDR2 FQGNSA. Deletions cut 0 bases from V and 4 bases from J, with 9 bases between.

Here the CDR3 DNA reads TGCGCCAGCAGCTTGGGTTTTCTCACCTACGAGCAGTACTTC. It specifies CASSLGFLTYEQYF. The chain uses TRBV5-1 and TRBJ2-7; D remains ambiguous. The CDR3 has 14 amino acids. Deletions cut 0 bases from V and 2 bases from J, with 9 bases between. Germline CDR1 SGHRS, CDR2 YFSETQ.

The rearrangement links TRBV28 to TRBJ1-4; no clear D. Germline V CDR1 and CDR2: MDHEN, SYDVKM. Trimming left V 3 bases short and J 3 bases short, with 5 bases between. The CDR3 extends over 13 amino acids. The CDR3 protein is CASSLDANEKLFF. CDR3 sequence (DNA): TGTGCCAGCAGTTTGGATGCTAATGAAAAACTGTTTTTT.

The V and J genes are TRBV15 and TRBJ2-2; 8 bases agree with TRBD2. The CDR3 covers 14 residues. Germline CDR1 is LNHNV and CDR2 is YYDKDF (reference sequence). The trim removed 3 bases at V and 6 bases at J, leaving 3 bases unmatched. CDR3: CATSRVTSAGELFF. CDR3 nucleotide sequence: TGTGCCACCAGCAGGGTGACTAGCGCCGGGGAGCTGTTTTTT.

V gene TRBV9 combines with J gene TRBJ2-3; perhaps TRBD1 as D (6 bases). V shed 4 bases and J shed 7 bases, with 22 bases lying between them. The germline V gene encodes CDR1 SGDLS and CDR2 YYNGEE. The length of the CDR3 is 16 residues. CDR3 nucleotides: TGTGCCAGCAGCCCTCGGTCTGGTGTGGGGACACATACGCAGTATTTT. Its protein is CASSPRSGVGTHTQYF.

The chain joins TRBV6-6 to TRBJ2-1; D remains unclear. Germline CDR1 is MNHNY and CDR2 is SVGAGI (reference sequence). This CDR3 region has 12 residues. The V end was cut by 0 bases, the J end by 16 bases, with 13 bases between. CDR3 nucleotides: TGTGCCAGCAGTTACTCGGTGGTTGAGGTTTTCTTC. Translated: CASSYSVVEVFF.

V gene TRBV18 combines with J gene TRBJ2-5, with D maybe TRBD2 (5 bases). The CDR3 has 15 residues. V dropped 1 base and J dropped 4 bases, with 13 bases sitting between them. CDR1 is KGHSH and CDR2 is LQKENI in the germline V gene. The CDR3: CASSPLRGLRETQYF. The CDR3 DNA is TGTGCCAGCTCACCACTTCGGGGTCTGAGAGAGACCCAGTACTTC.

The chain is built from TRBV25-1 and TRBJ2-3; possibly TRBD1 for D (6 bases). Trimming removed 6 bases at V and 2 bases at J, with 9 bases between. From germline, CDR1 is MGHDK and CDR2 SYGVNS. The CDR3 extends over 13 amino acids. CDR3 DNA: TGTGCCAGCAGCGGACAGATCACAGATACGCAGTATTTT. Amino acids: CASSGQITDTQYF.

J is TRBJ1-6 and V is TRBV25-1; TRBD1 might be the D (5 bases). The CDR3 sequence is 15 residues long. Per the germline V gene, CDR1 is MGHDK and CDR2 is SYGVNS. The V end lost 5 bases, the J end lost 6 bases, and 14 bases lay between the germline ends. The CDR3 region is CASSSKEGFNSPLHF. DNA for the CDR3: TGTGCCAGCAGTTCGAAAGAGGGGTTTAATTCACCCCTCCACTTT.

The chain is built from TRBV19 and TRBJ2-2, with D possibly matching TRBD2 (6 bases). The CDR3 has 15 residues. V lost 3 bases, J lost 4 bases, and 12 bases lay in between. The germline V gene has CDR1 LNHDA and CDR2 SQIVND (reference sequence). For the CDR3, the DNA is TGTGCCAGTAGTATGGGCGCGGGAAGCACCGGGGAGCTGTTTTTT. Protein product: CASSMGAGSTGELFF.

This rearrangement joins TRBV6-1 to TRBJ2-5, with D tentatively TRBD1 (5 bases). CDR1 and CDR2 from the germline V gene are MNHNS and SASEGT. The CDR3 extends over 13 amino acids. Trimming removed 4 bases at V and 9 bases at J, with 15 bases between. The CDR3 is CASSGDSLVAQYF. DNA for the CDR3: TGTGCCAGCAGTGGAGACAGTCTTGTGGCCCAGTACTTC.

J is TRBJ1-4 and V is TRBV5-4; D ambiguous. Trimming removed 3 bases at V and 8 bases at J, with 17 bases between. Germline V CDR1 and CDR2: SGHNT, YYREEE (reference sequence). The CDR3 loop spans 15 amino acids. The CDR3 reads CASSSSTRAEEKLFF. CDR3 nucleotides: TGTGCCAGCAGCTCTTCCACTAGGGCGGAGGAAAAACTGTTTTTT.

The chain links TRBV19 to TRBJ2-1; D is possibly TRBD2 (5 bases). This CDR3 contains 15 residues. CDR1 is LNHDA, CDR2 SQIVND, per germline (reference sequence). Between the trimmed V and J ends, which lost 4 bases and 1 base, there was a span of 11 bases. CDR3 sequence reads: CASSREGRSYNEQFF. CDR3 in DNA: TGTGCCAGTAGTAGAGAGGGCCGGTCCTACAATGAGCAGTTCTTC.

The V gene is TRBV18, the J gene TRBJ1-1; 9 nucleotides match TRBD1. CDR3 length: 15 amino acids. With V trimmed by 5 bases and J by 5 bases, 9 bases remained unmatched. The germline V gene has CDR1 KGHSH and CDR2 LQKENI. CDR3 sequence (DNA): TGTGCCAGCTCAACGGGACAGGGATTGTGGACTGAAGCTTTCTTT. As protein: CASSTGQGLWTEAFF.

The chain combines TRBV7-9 with TRBJ1-1; tentatively, D is TRBD1 (5 bases). Between the trimmed V and J ends, which lost 5 bases and 8 bases, there was a span of 15 bases. CDR1 is SEHNR, CDR2 FQNEAQ, per germline (reference sequence). CDR3 size: 13 residues. The CDR3 here is CASSTNGGEEAFF. The CDR3 DNA reads as TGTGCCAGCAGCACAAATGGGGGAGAAGAAGCTTTCTTT.

In regard to this clone: Other nucleotide sequences in the sample specify the same CDR3. V and J are TRBV29-1 and TRBJ2-5; weak D call: TRBD1 (5 bases). This CDR3 is 12 amino acids long. Per the germline V gene, CDR1 is SQVTM and CDR2 is ANQGSEA. Trimming pared 5 bases from V and 4 bases from J, leaving 11 bases between. DNA of the CDR3: TGCAGCGTTCTTGGTAGGGGAGAGACCCAGTACTTC. Its translation is CSVLGRGETQYF.

The chain recombines TRBV7-8 with TRBJ2-1, with 11 bases matching TRBD2. Germline V lookup: CDR1 SGHVS, CDR2 FQNEAQ. The CDR3 is 20 residues long. Germline trimming cut 3 bases from V and 4 bases from J; bases unmatched to any gene: 17. The chain's CDR3 is CASSLRSQKPGTSGYNEQFF. CDR3 bases: TGTGCCAGCAGCTTGCGGTCCCAAAAGCCGGGGACTAGCGGTTACAATGAGCAGTTCTTC.

This clone was seen once. V is TRBV6-1 and J is TRBJ2-7, with D perhaps assigned TRBD1 or TRBD2 (5 bases each). This CDR3 has 14 residues. V gave up 8 bases and J gave up 3 bases, with 17 bases separating them. CDR1 and CDR2 from the germline V gene are MNHNS and SASEGT. CDR3 bases: TGTGCCAGCCTGGGACGCTTGGGGCTCTACGAGCAGTACTTC. It translates to CASLGRLGLYEQYF.

This sequence joins TRBV18 and TRBJ2-7; TRBD1 matches at 10 bases. V shed 4 bases, J shed 4 bases, and the junction held 7 bases outside the gene matches. The germline CDR1 and CDR2 sequences are KGHSH and LQKENI. CDR3 size: 15 residues. This CDR3 is CASSQRDRGTYEQYF. In DNA form, the CDR3 reads TGTGCCAGCTCACAACGGGACAGGGGAACGTACGAGCAGTACTTC.

This chain connects TRBV28 to TRBJ2-1; D remains ambiguous. The CDR3 is made up of 13 amino acids. Germline CDR1 is MDHEN and CDR2 is SYDVKM. V gave up 5 bases and J gave up 7 bases, with 12 bases separating them. The CDR3 loop is CASSPLEWNEQFF. The CDR3 nucleotides are TGTGCCAGCAGTCCCCTTGAATGGAATGAGCAGTTCTTC.

This chain connects TRBV28 to TRBJ2-1; TRBD2 aligns across 7 bases. The CDR3 spans 16 residues. The germline V gene has CDR1 MDHEN and CDR2 SYDVKM. V lost 6 bases, J lost 1 base, and 9 bases stayed unmatched. The CDR3 DNA is TGTGCCAGCAGGGGCCGCCTAGCGGAATCCTACAATGAGCAGTTCTTC. Encoded protein: CASRGRLAESYNEQFF.

This rearrangement joins TRBV18 to TRBJ2-2, with 9 bases identical to TRBD1. The junction had 11 bases not matched to a gene; V was cut back by 6 bases and J by 6 bases. The CDR3 runs to 16 residues. Germline CDR1 and CDR2: KGHSH and LQKENI. The CDR3 here is CASSFRTGALAGELFF. For the CDR3, the DNA is TGTGCCAGCTCCTTCCGGACAGGGGCGTTGGCCGGGGAGCTGTTTTTT.

V gene TRBV28 combines with J gene TRBJ2-2; D is possibly TRBD2 (5 bases). Deletions cut 6 bases from V and 3 bases from J, with 8 bases between. The CDR3 has 13 residues. The germline CDR1 and CDR2 sequences are MDHEN and SYDVKM. CDR3 residues: CASRLVDTGELFF. The DNA for the CDR3 is TGTGCCAGCAGACTAGTAGACACCGGGGAGCTGTTTTTT.

The chain has TRBV6-1 and TRBJ1-5, with unresolved D. Per germline, CDR1 MNHNS and CDR2 SASEGT. Trimming shortened V by 4 bases and J by 10 bases, and 14 bases separated the two germline ends. The CDR3 is 13 residues long. Here the CDR3 DNA reads TGTGCCAGCAGTGTCCGGGATGATCGACCCCAGCATTTT. Its translation is CASSVRDDRPQHF.

The V gene is TRBV5-4, the J gene TRBJ2-2; D might be TRBD1 or TRBD2, each matching 6 bases. V lost 5 bases and J 7 bases, leaving 12 bases between the germline ends. Germline assignment: CDR1 SGHNT and CDR2 YYREEE (reference sequence). The CDR3 is 13 amino acids. Here the CDR3 DNA reads TGTGCCAGCAGTGGGGGGCGCATCGGGGAGCTGTTTTTT. Translating gives CASSGGRIGELFF.

The genes are TRBV29-1 and TRBJ2-1; D ambiguous. Germline values: CDR1 SQVTM, CDR2 ANQGSEA. V shed 4 bases and J shed 15 bases, with 13 bases lying between them. The CDR3 totals 10 residues. The CDR3 loop is CSVVGDKRFF. The CDR3 nucleotides are TGCAGCGTTGTAGGTGACAAACGGTTCTTC.

The chain joins TRBV2 to TRBJ2-3; 10 positions match TRBD1. The ends lost 6 bases at V and 3 bases at J; junction bases unmatched: 3. CDR1 and CDR2 from the germline V gene are SNHLY and FYNNEI. This CDR3 contains 14 residues. CDR3 sequence (DNA): TGTGCCAGCAGGGCGGGACAGGGGACAGATACGCAGTATTTT. Amino acid sequence: CASRAGQGTDTQYF.

The J gene is TRBJ1-5, the V gene TRBV6-4; D gene ambiguous. With 3 bases removed from V and 0 bases from J, the gap between germline ends came to 12 bases. This CDR3 comprises 16 residues. The germline CDR1 and CDR2 sequences are MRHNA and SNTAGT. CDR3 DNA sequence: TGTGCCAGCAGTGAATCGTCATCCCATAGCAATCAGCCCCAGCATTTT. Its protein product is CASSESSSHSNQPQHF.